This T cell receptor beta chain emerged from a study of blood T cell repertoires in COVID-19. In the study's own analysis: Reference gene primer amplification gave estimated nucleated cell counts. Libraries were prepared by immunoSEQ multiplex PCR; TCRdb keeps only in-frame clonotypes and omits some of them. V and J calls and clone size follow that table, whereas D and trimming were derived from the DNA. The sample shows over 80,000 clones, about 89% of them seen only once. J was trimmed by 3 bases and V by 3 bases; bases with no gene match: 1. This CDR3 region has 13 residues. CDR1 is LGHNA, CDR2 YNFKEQ, per germline.

This receptor was taken from a man between 45 and 60 years old with acute or convalescent COVID-19. Input material: peripheral blood. V and J are TRBV4-2 and TRBJ2-7; TRBD2 aligns across 8 bases. The CDR3 DNA sequence: TGTGCCAGCAGCCACAGCGGGAGCTACGAGCAGTACTTC. Protein product: CASSHSGSYEQYF.